These 19 T cell receptor beta chains were all obtained from the same sample, sequenced in a study of control samples from healthy donors and cancer patients. Method: immunoSEQ multiplex PCR; TCRdb's copy keeps in-frame clones and lacks some. This table holds fewer than 120,000 clones, 88% found once. The sample consisted of PBMCs. The source is a woman in her fifties or sixties with lung cancer.

The chain carries TRBV2 and TRBJ2-3, with D perhaps matching TRBD2 (5 bases). From germline, CDR1 is SNHLY and CDR2 FYNNEI. V gave up 8 bases and J gave up 6 bases, with 15 bases separating them. The length of the CDR3 is 13 residues. The CDR3 DNA reads TGTGCCAGCGGAGGCCCGGAGCAGGATACGCAGTATTTT. Translating gives CASGGPEQDTQYF.

This clone was observed a single time. The gene calls are TRBV3-1 (or the pseudogene TRBV3-2) and TRBJ2-7; TRBD2 aligns across 8 bases. This CDR3 comprises 15 residues. J gave up 6 bases and V 0 bases, and 7 bases lay outside the gene matches. In germline, CDR1 is LGHDT, CDR2 YNNKEL (reference sequence). As DNA, the CDR3 is TGTGCCAGCAGCCAAGACCTAACGGGGGGGCGCGAGCAGTACTTC. Its translation is CASSQDLTGGREQYF.

Only a few counts were recorded for this clone. The chain couples TRBV25-1 to TRBJ2-2; D is ambiguous. Germline CDR1 and CDR2: MGHDK and SYGVNS. The CDR3 length is 17 residues. The V and J ends lost 8 bases and 0 bases respectively, with 19 bases between them. CDR3 DNA sequence: TGTGCCAGCTCGTGTCTCTTGGTTCCCGCGAACACCGGGGAGCTGTTTTTT. It is translated as CASSCLLVPANTGELFF.

The rearrangement joins TRBV6-1 to TRBJ1-5, with D hard to call. CDR3 length: 17 amino acids. V lost 3 bases to trimming and J lost 0 bases, with 15 bases between them. Germline CDR1 MNHNS, CDR2 SASEGT. As DNA, the CDR3 is TGTGCCAGCAGTGACCCCCATGTGACAAATAGCAATCAGCCCCAGCATTTT. Translating it yields CASSDPHVTNSNQPQHF.

The gene calls are TRBV7-2 and TRBJ2-6; D not certain. Germline lookup yields CDR1 SGHTA and CDR2 FQGNSA. The V and J ends lost 5 bases and 4 bases respectively, with 15 bases between them. CDR3 length: 16 residues. The CDR3 is CASSAAPGTGANVLTF. In DNA form, the CDR3 reads TGTGCCAGCAGCGCGGCCCCAGGCACCGGGGCCAACGTCCTGACTTTC.

This clone was seen only a few times. The chain is built from TRBV6-5 and TRBJ1-1; D not resolved. Looked up from germline, CDR1 is MNHEY and CDR2 is SVGAGI. The CDR3 totals 15 residues. Trimming pared 6 bases from V and 0 bases from J, leaving 14 bases between. The CDR3 bases are TGTGCCAGCAGGCTATACGAACAAGTGAACACTGAAGCTTTCTTT. Its protein product is CASRLYEQVNTEAFF.

The genes are TRBV7-8 and TRBJ2-7, with 9 bases fitting TRBD2. With 5 bases clipped from V and 7 bases from J, the junction kept 3 bases outside the gene matches. The CDR3 consists of 12 residues. Germline-derived CDR1 and CDR2 are SGHVS and FQNEAQ. The CDR3 sequence: CASSPLAGEQYF. CDR3 DNA sequence: TGTGCCAGCAGCCCCCTAGCGGGGGAGCAGTACTTC.

This chain joins TRBV19 and TRBJ1-1; D unclear. V was shortened by 9 bases and J by 3 bases, with 14 bases between the two germline ends. There are 13 residues in the CDR3. CDR1 and CDR2 (germline): LNHDA, SQIVND (reference sequence). The CDR3 region is CASQDGIYTEAFF. The CDR3 DNA reads TGTGCCAGCCAAGACGGGATATACACTGAAGCTTTCTTT.

CDR3 sequence (DNA): TGCGCCAGCCGATCGAGCCTAGCGGCTTACAATGAGCAGTTCTTC. Amino acid sequence: CASRSSLAAYNEQFF. The J gene is TRBJ2-1, the V gene TRBV5-1; 7 positions match TRBD2. V trimming: 7 bases; J trimming: 4 bases; junction bases outside the gene matches: 11. Germline-derived CDR1 and CDR2 are SGHRS and YFSETQ. This CDR3 contains 15 residues.

V gene TRBV5-6 combines with J gene TRBJ2-5; 7 nucleotides agree with TRBD1. There are 15 residues in the CDR3. The V gene's germline CDR1 is SGHDT and CDR2 YYEEEE. The V gene end was trimmed by 4 bases and the J gene end by 4 bases; junction bases not matched to a gene: 10. The CDR3 protein is CASSPSDRLRETQYF. The CDR3, as DNA: TGTGCCAGCAGCCCATCGGACAGGTTAAGAGAGACCCAGTACTTC. The variable domain in full, completed from reference TRBV5-6 and TRBJ2-5, reads DAGVTQSPTHLIKTRGQQVTLRCSPKSGHDTVSWYQQALGQGPQFIFQYYEEEERQRGNFPDRFSGHQFPNYSSELNVNALLLGDSALYLCASSPSDRLRETQYFGPGTRLLVL.

As regards this clone: Other DNA sequences in this sample translate to the same CDR3. The rearrangement links TRBV4-1 to TRBJ2-7; weak D call: TRBD2 (5 bases). The germline V gene encodes CDR1 MGHRA and CDR2 YSYEKL. Trimming cost V 1 base and J 1 base, with 11 bases left between them. This CDR3 region has 15 residues. CDR3 region: CASSQGSPGSYEQYF. DNA of the CDR3: TGCGCCAGCAGCCAAGGGTCCCCGGGGTCCTACGAGCAGTACTTC.

On this clone: At the DNA level, this CDR3 is encoded by other sequences in the same sample as well. This CDR3 is CASSLGGGGFYEQYF. The CDR3 DNA is TGTGCCAGCAGCTTAGGGGGCGGGGGATTCTACGAGCAGTACTTC. V usage is TRBV7-2 and J usage is TRBJ2-7, with 7 bases that match TRBD2. The germline CDR1 and CDR2 sequences are SGHTA and FQGNSA. The trim removed 1 base at V and 3 bases at J, leaving 6 bases unmatched. The CDR3 loop spans 15 amino acids.

V is TRBV2 and J is TRBJ2-1; maybe TRBD1 (6 bases). The CDR3 covers 14 residues. Trimming removed 10 bases from V and 5 bases from J, with 18 bases in between. Per germline, CDR1 SNHLY and CDR2 FYNNEI. CDR3 nucleotide sequence: TGTGCCACAACACCGGGACACGGAAACAATGAGCAGTTCTTC. Amino acids: CATTPGHGNNEQFF.

This chain connects TRBV7-2 to TRBJ2-1; no clear D. Trimming stripped 4 bases from V and 10 bases from J, with 8 bases between. Germline CDR1 reads SGHTA; CDR2 reads FQGNSA. This CDR3 has 11 residues. The CDR3: CASSSDLEQFF. The CDR3, as DNA: TGTGCCAGCAGCTCTGACTTGGAGCAGTTCTTC. The full variable domain, with the rest looked up from reference TRBV7-2 and TRBJ2-1, is GAGVSQSPSNKVTEKGKDVELRCDPISGHTALYWYRQSLGQGLEFLIYFQGNSAPDKSGLPSDRFSAERTGGSVSTLTIQRTQQEDSAVYLCASSSDLEQFFGPGTRLTVL.

The chain combines TRBV14 with TRBJ2-3; D is unresolved. The CDR3 contains 12 residues. Germline assignment: CDR1 SGHDN and CDR2 FVKESK. V lost 5 bases to trimming and J lost 5 bases, with 8 bases between them. The CDR3 nucleotides read TGTGCCAGCAGCTTAGCAGGAGATACGCAGTATTTT. It translates to CASSLAGDTQYF.

The chain has TRBV9 and TRBJ2-7, with TRBD2 identical over 8 bases. The J segment lost 0 bases and the V segment lost 3 bases, leaving 2 bases of the junction unmatched. This CDR3 is 14 amino acids long. The germline V gene encodes CDR1 SGDLS and CDR2 YYNGEE. The chain's CDR3 is CASSAGTSSYEQYF. In DNA form, the CDR3 reads TGTGCCAGCAGCGCCGGGACTAGCTCCTACGAGCAGTACTTC.

The chain recombines TRBV11-2 with TRBJ2-1; TRBD2 agrees at 12 bases. Looked up from germline, CDR1 is SGHAT and CDR2 is FQNNGV. Trimming at V came to 1 base and at J to 6 bases, leaving 7 bases not matched to a gene. This CDR3 spans 17 amino acids. The DNA for the CDR3 is TGTGCCAGCAGCTTAGCTAGCGGGAGGGCCAGGGGCAATGAGCAGTTCTTC. Translated: CASSLASGRARGNEQFF. The full variable domain, with the rest looked up from reference TRBV11-2 and TRBJ2-1, is EAGVAQSPRYKIIEKRQSVAFWCNPISGHATLYWYQQILGQGPKLLIQFQNNGVVDDSQLPKDRFSAERLKGVDSTLKIQPAKLEDSAVYLCASSLASGRARGNEQFFGPGTRLTVL.

The CDR3 DNA follows: TGTGCCAGTAGAGAGGCTAGCGGGAACTCCTACAATGAGCAGTTCTTC. It specifies CASREASGNSYNEQFF. V usage is TRBV19 and J usage is TRBJ2-1; the match to TRBD2 covers 9 bases. The germline V gene has CDR1 LNHDA and CDR2 SQIVND (reference sequence). The CDR3 extends over 16 amino acids. V was clipped by 6 bases and J by 0 bases; unmatched bases: 6. The full variable domain, in which reference TRBV19 and TRBJ2-1 provide the parts outside the CDR3, is DGGITQSPKYLFRKEGQNVTLSCEQNLNHDAMYWYRQDPGQGLRLIYYSQIVNDFQKGDIAEGYSVSREKKESFPLTVTSAQKNPTAFYLCASREASGNSYNEQFFGPGTRLTVL.

V usage is TRBV3-1 (or the pseudogene TRBV3-2) and J usage is TRBJ2-1; no definite D call. CDR3 size: 12 residues. V was cut by 3 bases and J by 5 bases, with 5 bases left in between. Germline CDR1 reads LGHDT; CDR2 reads YNNKEL (reference sequence). The CDR3 DNA sequence: TGTGCCAGCAGCCAGTCGGACAATGAGCAGTTCTTC. Translated, it gives CASSQSDNEQFF.